This T cell receptor (beta chain) was sequenced during a study of identifying expanded T cells in peripheral blood. Notes on the study in general: Over about two and four weeks, about 16.4 and 19 clones changed, versus approximately 1.1 between replicates.

During the collection period, no donor immune events like infections were recorded. V lost 5 bases, J lost 6 bases, and 7 bases stayed unmatched. CDR1 and CDR2 (germline): SNHLY, FYNNEI. The CDR3 is 13 amino acids. The table came from immunoSEQ multiplex PCR; TCRdb's copy has only in-frame clones and leaves some out. Among 100,000 or so clones, 87% were seen once, and the ten largest hold roughly 15%. In regard to this clone: As yet, its antigen is unknown.

The TCR sequence derives from a person aged 18 to 75 in good health. Sequencing was done on a sample of blood. This rearrangement joins TRBV2 to TRBJ2-7, with 7 positions matching TRBD1. The CDR3 bases are TGTGCCAGCAGTTACTTGACAGGGTTCGAGCAGTACTTC. It encodes CASSYLTGFEQYF.